The clone carrying this T cell receptor beta chain was picked up a small number of times. Its antigen remains unknown. RNA transcripts were the template for amplifying TCR beta CDR3 regions. Carried out on the TCR CDR3, a first-round RT-PCR used the HTBI primer set. TCRdb analysed the multiplex PCR reads with MiXCR anew, one entry per CDR3 protein. Among under 350,000 distinct CDR3 sequences listed, about 20% were seen once. The sample comes from a study of T cells in Graves' hyperthyroidism and ophthalmopathy. For the study at large: At the time of initial diagnosis and before any treatment, peripheral blood was collected. Study conclusions and caveats: Most thyroid-expanded clonotypes above 0.001 were also found in blood.

The CDR3 has 16 residues. The V and J ends lost 1 base and 3 bases, in that order; junction bases with no gene match: 6. Germline-derived CDR1 and CDR2 are SGHTA and FQGNSA. Calling Graves' hyperthyroidism stable meant ophthalmopathy did not progress within 18 months. For the diagnoses, clinical symptoms, serum thyroxine and TRAb, thyroid ultrasound and orbital computed tomography were used. The sequenced material came from blood. This rearrangement joins TRBV7-2 to TRBJ1-5; 7 positions agree with TRBD1. This TCR derives from a woman aged 45-65 years with Graves' hyperthyroidism. The CDR3 DNA sequence: TGTGCCAGCAGCTTAGTTGGGACAGCCCCCAATCAGCCCCAGCATTTT. Translation gives CASSLVGTAPNQPQHF.